Listed below are T cell receptor beta chains from one sample, sequenced in a study of PD-1 blockade in classical Hodgkin lymphoma. The protocol was immunoSEQ multiplex PCR, while the TCRdb copy is restricted to in-frame clones and leaves out a portion. The profile covers 25,000 to 30,000 clones, with roughly 80% appearing a single time and about 0.57% taken by the ten largest. The sample here was CD4+ T cells from blood, taken before the fourth cycle of nivolumab. These TCRs come from a human donor with classical Hodgkin lymphoma. Both conserved end residues are part of each CDR3. The D gene is left open where the match is weak. Size is omitted from some rows. Given values are once, few, many or a class for expanded clones.

>TRBJ1-2|13|NA|TRBV18|TRBD1
TGTGCCAGCTCAGTACAGGGGGACTATGGCTACACCTTC
CASSVQGDYGYTF
>TRBJ2-2|17|NA|TRBV5-1|TRBD1
TGCGCCAGCAGCTTGATTCCCGGGACAGCGAACACCGGGGAGCTGTTTTTT
CASSLIPGTANTGELFF
>TRBJ1-4|16|NA|TRBV6-1|NA
TGTGCCAGCAGTGACGCGAGGGGTCCAACTAATGAAAAACTGTTTTTT
CASSDARGPTNEKLFF
>TRBJ2-1|19|NA|TRBV11-3|TRBD2
TGTGCCAGCAGCCCAGGACTAGCGGGACGGGGCGGGACTTACAATGAGCAGTTCTTC
CASSPGLAGRGGTYNEQFF
>TRBJ1-2|14|NA|TRBV9|NA
TGTGCCAGCAGCGCTACAGGACAGATCTATGGCTACACCTTC
CASSATGQIYGYTF
>TRBJ2-5|15|NA|TRBV19|NA
TGTGCCAGTAGTTTAGACCCGGACAGTCCAGAGACCCAGTACTTC
CASSLDPDSPETQYF
>TRBJ2-2|15|once|TRBV5-7|TRBD2
TGTGCCAGCAGCTTGGGACTAGCGGCCGCCGGGGAGCTGTTTTTT
CASSLGLAAAGELFF
>TRBJ2-3|15|NA|TRBV7-9|TRBD2
TGTGCCAGCAGCTTAGACGGCGGGAGAGTTACCACGCAGTATTTT
CASSLDGGRVTTQYF
>TRBJ1-1|15|NA|TRBV5-4|NA
TGTGCCAGCAGCTCGGACTACAGGGTTGGCACTGAAGCTTTCTTT
CASSSDYRVGTEAFF
>TRBJ2-1|14|NA|TRBV7-6|TRBD1
TGTGCCAGCAGCTTGCCGGGACAGCACAATGAGCAGTTCTTC
CASSLPGQHNEQFF
>TRBJ2-7|13|NA|TRBV5-1|NA
TGCGCCAGCAGCCCCGGAGGGGGCTACGAGCAGTACTTC
CASSPGGGYEQYF
>TRBJ2-3|17|NA|TRBV19|NA
TGTGCCAGTAGTAAGCTCCGGGACTCCCTCCGGACTGATACGCAGTATTTT
CASSKLRDSLRTDTQYF
>TRBJ2-1|14|NA|TRBV18|TRBD2
TGTGCCAGCTCCCCCGGACTAGCGGACAATGAGCAGTTCTTC
CASSPGLADNEQFF
>TRBJ1-2|11|few|TRBV20-1|NA
TGCAGTGCTAGACAGAACTATGGCTACACCTTC
CSARQNYGYTF
>TRBJ1-3|16|NA|TRBV27|NA
TGTGCCAGCAGTGCCCGCGTGACAGGTGCCGGAAACACCATATATTTT
CASSARVTGAGNTIYF
>TRBJ2-7|18|NA|TRBV4-2|NA
TGTGCCAGCAGCCAAGTCCACTCCGCGTGGGCAGGCTCCTACGAGCAGTACTTC
CASSQVHSAWAGSYEQYF
>TRBJ2-7|17|NA|TRBV5-7|NA
TGTGCCAGCAGCTCTAACCCCGGGTGGACATACTCCTACGAGCAGTACTTC
CASSSNPGWTYSYEQYF
>TRBJ2-2|15|NA|TRBV9|NA
TGTGCCAGCAGCGCCTGGACAGCGAACACCGGGGAGCTGTTTTTT
CASSAWTANTGELFF
>TRBJ2-5|13|NA|TRBV2|TRBD2
TGTGCCAGCAGGGGCGGGGGGATGGAGACCCAGTACTTC
CASRGGGMETQYF
>TRBJ2-7|14|NA|TRBV7-2|NA
TGTGCCAGCAGCTCTTCGTACCTAACCTACGAGCAGTACTTC
CASSSSYLTYEQYF
>TRBJ2-1|14|NA|TRBV5-1|NA
TGCGCCAGCAGCTTGGCCGTGGAGGGCGATGAGCAGTTCTTC
CASSLAVEGDEQFF
>TRBJ1-1|15|few|TRBV2|NA
TGTGCCAGCAGTGAAGAGCGGGGAATGAACACTGAAGCTTTCTTT
CASSEERGMNTEAFF
>TRBJ1-1|15|NA|TRBV6-5|TRBD1
TGTGCCAGCAGTTACCAGGGACAGGCGAACACTGAAGCTTTCTTT
CASSYQGQANTEAFF
>TRBJ1-6|15|NA|TRBV2|NA
TGTGCCAGCAGCAAAAACAGGCCCTATAATTCACCCCTCCACTTT
CASSKNRPYNSPLHF
>TRBJ2-2|13|NA|TRBV27|NA
TGTGCCAGCAGTTTGTTTTCAACCGGGGAGCTGTTTTTT
CASSLFSTGELFF
>TRBJ1-5|13|NA|TRBV6-6|NA
TGTGCCAGCAGGATCGGAGACAATCAGCCCCAGCATTTT
CASRIGDNQPQHF